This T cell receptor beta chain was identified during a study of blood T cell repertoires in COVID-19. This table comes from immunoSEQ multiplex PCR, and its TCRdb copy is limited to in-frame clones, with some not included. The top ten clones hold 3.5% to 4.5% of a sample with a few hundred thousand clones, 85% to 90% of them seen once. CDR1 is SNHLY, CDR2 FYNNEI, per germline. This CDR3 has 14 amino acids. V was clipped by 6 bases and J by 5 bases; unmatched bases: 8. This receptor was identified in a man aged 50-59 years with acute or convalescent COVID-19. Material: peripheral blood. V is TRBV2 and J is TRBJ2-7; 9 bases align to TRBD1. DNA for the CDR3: TGTGCCAGCAGATCCTCCGGGACAGGGCACGAGCAGTACTTC. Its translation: CASRSSGTGHEQYF.